The 28 T cell receptor beta chains listed next were all sequenced from one sample in a study of coeliac disease (dated by TCRdb to between 2021 and 2024). The library was obtained by the immunoSEQ multiplex PCR assay. TCRdb re-hosts the immuneACCESS table, in-frame sequences only. Its copies lack some clones; in the studies checked, an unresolved V gene accounts for under half of them, and the cause for the rest is not known. In this sample the table shows 4,000 to 5,500 clones, around 72% of which occur a single time. About 6.3% of the sample is taken by the ten largest. The sequencing input was lymphocytes from the gut lamina propria. What the cell subset or site label conveys for this sample: lamina propria cell (LPC) fraction of small intestinal biopsy. The receptors originated from a man younger than 30 with celiac disease on a gluten-free diet.

This clone was detected only a few times. The chain uses TRBV28 and TRBJ1-5; possibly TRBD1 for D (6 bases). The CDR3 has 16 residues. The V gene lost 2 bases and the J gene lost 1 base, with 12 bases spanning the gap. Germline V lookup: CDR1 MDHEN, CDR2 SYDVKM. CDR3 DNA sequence: TGTGCCAGCAGTTTAGGGACAACAAGCAGCAATCAGCCCCAGCATTTT. It translates to CASSLGTTSSNQPQHF.

V is TRBV19 and J is TRBJ2-6; no firm D call. Germline lookup yields CDR1 LNHDA and CDR2 SQIVND (reference sequence). The CDR3 totals 14 residues. V lost 10 bases and J lost 1, with 11 bases in between. CDR3 loop: CATRARSGANVLTF. DNA for the CDR3: TGTGCCACTAGGGCTAGGTCTGGGGCCAACGTCCTGACTTTC.

J is TRBJ1-4 and V is TRBV9, with TRBD1 identical over 7 bases. V was pared by 5 bases and J by 2 bases, with 3 bases of the junction left unmatched. The length of the CDR3 is 14 residues. Germline V lookup: CDR1 SGDLS, CDR2 YYNGEE. Here the CDR3 reads CASSSGGTNEKLFF. Written as DNA, the CDR3 is TGTGCCAGCAGTTCAGGGGGTACTAATGAAAAACTGTTTTTT.

This clone showed up just a few times. The chain combines TRBV28 with TRBJ1-1, with D perhaps matching TRBD1 (6 bases). The V gene lost 3 bases and the J gene lost 1 base, with 15 bases spanning the gap. CDR1 MDHEN and CDR2 SYDVKM come from the germline V gene. The CDR3 contains 16 residues. The CDR3 sequence is CASSFTGLESNTEAFF. DNA of the CDR3: TGTGCCAGCAGTTTTACAGGGCTGGAGTCGAACACTGAAGCTTTCTTT.

This chain connects TRBV15 to TRBJ2-3, with 9 bases matching TRBD1. Germline CDR1 and CDR2: LNHNV and YYDKDF (reference sequence). The V segment lost 0 bases and the J segment 6 bases; nucleotides outside the gene matches: 13. There are 18 residues in the CDR3. This chain's CDR3 is CATSRDRNTGGAEDTQYF. CDR3 sequence (DNA): TGTGCCACCAGCAGAGACCGAAATACAGGGGGCGCAGAGGATACGCAGTATTTT. The full variable domain, with the rest looked up from reference TRBV15 and TRBJ2-3, is DAMVIQNPRYQVTQFGKPVTLSCSQTLNHNVMYWYQQKSSQAPKLLFHYYDKDFNNEADTPDNFQSRRPNTSFCFLDIRSPGLGDTAMYLCATSRDRNTGGAEDTQYFGPGTRLTVL.

As to this clone: Other DNA sequences in the same sample also yield this CDR3. The chain has TRBV28 and TRBJ1-6, with TRBD1 identical over 9 bases. The J segment lost 9 bases and the V segment lost 6 bases, leaving 9 bases of the junction unmatched. Germline V gene lookup returns CDR1 MDHEN and CDR2 SYDVKM. CDR3 length: 15 amino acids. The CDR3 reads CASSRAGTGRSPLHF. The CDR3 nucleotides are TGTGCCAGCAGCCGCGCGGGGACAGGGCGTTCACCCCTCCACTTT.

The chain combines TRBV7-9 with TRBJ2-7, with 8 nucleotides matching TRBD1. After removal of 4 bases from V and 0 bases from J, the junction contained 5 bases not matched to a gene. Looked up from germline, CDR1 is SEHNR and CDR2 is FQNEAQ (reference sequence). The length of the CDR3 is 15 residues. CDR3 amino acids: CASSWDRSRSYEQYF. CDR3 DNA sequence: TGTGCCAGCAGCTGGGACAGGTCCCGCTCCTACGAGCAGTACTTC.

The chain links TRBV7-2 to TRBJ2-3; 7 bases fit TRBD2. V lost 2 bases and J lost 0; bases outside the gene matches: 8. The CDR3 has 17 residues. The germline V gene encodes CDR1 SGHTA and CDR2 FQGNSA. Written as DNA, the CDR3 is TGTGCCAGCAGCTTAATAGGGAGGGGAGCGAGCACAGATACGCAGTATTTT. This encodes CASSLIGRGASTDTQYF.

The chain couples TRBV7-2 to TRBJ2-1; TRBD2 matches at 13 bases. CDR3 length equals 18 residues. Germline V gives CDR1 SGHTA, CDR2 FQGNSA. Trimming removed 5 bases from V and 4 bases from J; junction bases left unmatched: 11. The CDR3 sequence is CASSPRPGLAGAYNEQFF. The CDR3 DNA is TGTGCCAGCAGCCCCAGGCCCGGACTAGCGGGGGCTTACAATGAGCAGTTCTTC.

V usage is TRBV30 and J usage is TRBJ1-5, with 7 bases that match TRBD1. CDR1 and CDR2 from the germline V gene are GTSNPN and SVGIG (reference sequence). The V and J ends lost 3 bases and 3 bases, in that order; junction bases with no gene match: 2. CDR3 size: 13 residues. The CDR3 nucleotides read TGTGCCTGGAGAGGACAGGACAATCAGCCCCAGCATTTT. This translates into CAWRGQDNQPQHF.

This clone appeared a few times. The V and J genes are TRBV11-2 and TRBJ1-3, with D unresolved. The ends were cut back, 5 bases at V and 3 bases at J, with 5 bases in the middle. Germline lookup yields CDR1 SGHAT and CDR2 FQNNGV. The CDR3 runs 12 residues. CDR3: CASSPSGNTIYF. CDR3 sequence (DNA): TGTGCCAGCAGCCCCAGTGGAAACACCATATATTTT. Together with reference TRBV11-2 and TRBJ1-3, the CDR3 gives the full variable domain: EAGVAQSPRYKIIEKRQSVAFWCNPISGHATLYWYQQILGQGPKLLIQFQNNGVVDDSQLPKDRFSAERLKGVDSTLKIQPAKLEDSAVYLCASSPSGNTIYFGEGSWLTVV.

V is TRBV20-1 and J is TRBJ1-1, with TRBD1 as a possible D gene (6 bases). V lost 5 bases to trimming and J lost 8 bases, with 9 bases between them. CDR1 and CDR2 (germline): DFQATT, SNEGSKA (reference sequence). CDR3 length: 10 amino acids. CDR3 protein: CSARRGEAFF. CDR3 in DNA: TGCAGTGCTCGTAGGGGGGAAGCTTTCTTT.

V is TRBV19 and J is TRBJ1-1; TRBD1 is a possible D gene (5 bases). Trimming stripped 1 base from V and 5 bases from J, with 11 bases between. CDR1 is LNHDA, CDR2 SQIVND, per germline (reference sequence). The CDR3 extends over 14 amino acids. For the CDR3, the DNA is TGTGCCAGTAGTATAGTGCAGGGTTGGACTGAAGCTTTCTTT. Its translation: CASSIVQGWTEAFF.

The genes are TRBV11-2 and TRBJ2-5; weak D call: TRBD2 (5 bases). The CDR3 has 13 residues. V lost 4 bases and J lost 2, with 8 bases in between. Germline V gene data show CDR1 as SGHAT and CDR2 as FQNNGV. The CDR3 reads CASSSGVQETQYF. The CDR3, as DNA: TGTGCCAGCAGCTCCGGGGTACAAGAGACCCAGTACTTC.

The rearrangement uses TRBV21-1 and TRBJ1-2; TRBD1 was called by the table and not checked on the DNA. TRBV21-1 is labeled a pseudogene. This CDR3 contains 16 residues. The CDR3 DNA reads TGTGCCAGCAGCAGACCCCGGGGGGGACAGGGCGAGGGCTACACCTTC. Encoded protein: CASSRPRGGQGEGYTF.

This clone appeared a few times. This chain joins TRBV6-5 and TRBJ2-3; possible D gene TRBD1, 5 bases. This CDR3 spans 13 amino acids. The germline gives CDR1 MNHEY, CDR2 SVGAGI. V lost 6 bases, J lost 7 bases, and 14 bases lay in between. CDR3 DNA sequence: TGTGCCAGCAGGAGCTTCCAGGGCTATACGCAGTATTTT. It translates to CASRSFQGYTQYF.

The chain uses TRBV7-6 and TRBJ2-1, with a tentative D call TRBD2 (8 bases). The germline V gene has CDR1 SGHVS and CDR2 FNYEAQ. This CDR3 region has 17 residues. V was trimmed by 1 base and J by 4 bases, leaving 17 bases between them. The CDR3 spells CASSLEGAGGRYNEQFF. DNA for the CDR3: TGTGCCAGCAGCTTAGAGGGGGCGGGGGGACGGTACAATGAGCAGTTCTTC. The variable domain in full, completed from reference TRBV7-6 and TRBJ2-1, reads GAGVSQSPRYKVTKRGQDVALRCDPISGHVSLYWYRQALGQGPEFLTYFNYEAQQDKSGLPNDRFSAERPEGSISTLTIQRTEQRDSAMYRCASSLEGAGGRYNEQFFGPGTRLTVL.

The V call is TRBV7-9, the J call TRBJ2-7; possible D gene TRBD1, 8 bases. CDR1 is SEHNR and CDR2 is FQNEAQ in the germline V gene (reference sequence). The CDR3 length is 18 residues. V dropped 1 base and J dropped 2 bases, with 21 bases sitting between them. The CDR3 sequence is CASSLGGRADREPYEQYF. The CDR3, as DNA: TGTGCCAGCAGCTTAGGGGGGAGGGCGGACAGGGAGCCCTACGAGCAGTACTTC. The variable domain in full, with the rest retrieved from reference TRBV7-9 and TRBJ2-7, is DTGVSQNPRHKITKRGQNVTFRCDPISEHNRLYWYRQTLGQGPEFLTYFQNEAQLEKSRLLSDRFSAERPKGSFSTLEIQRTEQGDSAMYLCASSLGGRADREPYEQYFGPGTRLTVT.

The chain couples TRBV18 to TRBJ2-1; 14 bases align to TRBD2. Germline values: CDR1 KGHSH, CDR2 LQKENI. CDR3 length: 16 amino acids. Losses at the gene ends were 6 bases for V and 9 bases for J; bases not matched to a gene: 10. CDR3 DNA: TGTGCCAGCTCCGTCGCCGGGACTAGCGGGGGCGGTGAGCAGTTCTTC. Translation: CASSVAGTSGGGEQFF. Full variable domain (remainder filled in from reference TRBV18 and TRBJ2-1): NAGVMQNPRHLVRRRGQEARLRCSPMKGHSHVYWYRQLPEEGLKFMVYLQKENIIDESGMPKERFSAEFPKEGPSILRIQQVVRGDSAAYFCASSVAGTSGGGEQFFGPGTRLTVL.

The chain couples TRBV7-2 to TRBJ2-1, with 11 bases fitting TRBD1. Trimming took 1 base from V and 6 from J; bases not matched to a gene: 8. The CDR3 contains 17 residues. Germline assignment: CDR1 SGHTA and CDR2 FQGNSA. This CDR3 reads CASSLVAAGTGGNEQFF. The DNA of the CDR3 is TGTGCCAGCAGCTTAGTCGCGGCCGGGACAGGGGGCAATGAGCAGTTCTTC.

The chain combines TRBV28 with TRBJ1-1; D call uncertain. V dropped 5 bases and J dropped 6 bases, with 16 bases sitting between them. CDR1 and CDR2 (germline): MDHEN, SYDVKM. This CDR3 contains 14 residues. CDR3 DNA sequence: TGTGCCAGCAGTCCCACACATTTGGTACCTGAAGCTTTCTTT. Protein: CASSPTHLVPEAFF. The full variable domain, with the rest looked up from reference TRBV28 and TRBJ1-1, is DVKVTQSSRYLVKRTGEKVFLECVQDMDHENMFWYRQDPGLGLRLIYFSYDVKMKEKGDIPEGYSVSREKKERFSLILESASTNQTSMYLCASSPTHLVPEAFFGQGTRLTVV.

This chain uses TRBV5-5 with TRBJ2-7, with D maybe TRBD2 (6 bases). V was clipped by 7 bases and J by 2 bases, with 13 bases between them. Germline V gene data show CDR1 as SGHKS and CDR2 as YYEKEE (reference sequence). The CDR3 runs to 13 residues. The CDR3 DNA sequence: TGTGCCAGCGATTTAGGAGGGACCTACGAGCAGTACTTC. Translation: CASDLGGTYEQYF.

In its sample, this clone was seen once. The chain couples TRBV7-9 to TRBJ1-3; weak D call: TRBD1 (6 bases). The CDR3 is 15 residues long. V lost 5 bases and J lost 0, with 11 bases in between. Germline V gives CDR1 SEHNR, CDR2 FQNEAQ (reference sequence). The CDR3 here is CASSLQGSSGNTIYF. The CDR3 region has the DNA TGTGCCAGCAGCCTACAGGGATCCTCTGGAAACACCATATATTTT.

The V call is TRBV27, the J call TRBJ1-6; D is possibly TRBD1 (6 bases). Trimming pared 11 bases from V and 10 bases from J, leaving 30 bases between. The CDR3 has 17 residues. In germline, CDR1 is MNHEY, CDR2 SMNVEV (reference sequence). For the CDR3, the DNA is TGTGCCCAGCCGAACGGGAGGGGGTGGGTCGGTCGCTCACCCCTCCACTTT. This encodes CAQPNGRGWVGRSPLHF.

This sequence joins TRBV12-5 and TRBJ2-7; 9 bases agree with TRBD1. Looked up from germline, CDR1 is LGHNT and CDR2 is FRNRAP. This CDR3 region has 13 residues. J lost 2 bases, V lost 6 bases, and 2 bases had no gene match. CDR3 region: CASGRDRAYEQYF. DNA for the CDR3: TGTGCTAGTGGCCGGGACAGGGCCTACGAGCAGTACTTC.

The chain combines TRBV7-2 with TRBJ1-2; TRBD1 is a possible D gene (6 bases). Germline V CDR1 and CDR2: SGHTA, FQGNSA. CDR3 length equals 14 residues. V lost 5 bases and J 4 bases, leaving 14 bases between the germline ends. CDR3 residues: CASSQPGGAYGYTF. DNA of the CDR3: TGTGCCAGCAGCCAGCCCGGGGGGGCCTATGGCTACACCTTC.

This clone was observed a few times. The chain is built from TRBV19 and TRBJ1-1; 7 bases are a match to TRBD1. Trimming removed 2 bases from V and 5 bases from J; junction bases left unmatched: 5. This CDR3 comprises 14 residues. CDR1 is LNHDA and CDR2 is SQIVND in the germline V gene (reference sequence). CDR3: CASSIQGGSTEAFF. CDR3 in DNA: TGTGCCAGTAGTATACAGGGGGGATCGACTGAAGCTTTCTTT.

A few counts support this clone. The rearrangement links TRBV5-6 to TRBJ1-2, with D unclear. This CDR3 is 13 amino acids long. Germline lookup yields CDR1 SGHDT and CDR2 YYEEEE. V gave up 5 bases and J gave up 0 bases, with 8 bases separating them. The CDR3 DNA follows: TGTGCCAGCAGGCGGGGATCTAACTATGGCTACACCTTC. Translated, it gives CASRRGSNYGYTF.